This T cell receptor beta chain was observed in a study of cytomegalovirus exposure and HLA in healthy donors (dated by TCRdb to about 2017). In terms of the full investigation: An earlier analysis of 587 of the donors reported 250 to 350 Gb of sequence data and 117 million unique TCR beta sequences from some 180 million T cells. About 330 gigabases of sequencing data and around 80 million unique TCR sequences made up an early release that covered several hundred HLA-typed donors. A separate validation cohort of roughly 130 different subjects was used in addition to the roughly 720-subject first cohort. A later genetic analysis took genome-wide SNP genotypes for about 60% of the roughly 670 donors and used that subset as a discovery cohort. The study aimed to test whether cataloging public T cell receptors could reveal signatures of past pathogen exposure. HLA typing included class I and class II loci at four-digit resolution. A later analysis re-analyzed previously published TCR beta repertoires from 650 to 800 donors and added high-resolution HLA genotyping to study TCR occurrence patterns. Typing coverage differed by locus: A, B, C, DRB1 and DQB1 were typed in about 629-630 donors, DQA1 in around 500, DPA1 in 600 to 610, and DPB1 in roughly 450. Several DR-DQ haplotypes were handled as single units for association and clustering because linkage in the cohort was strong. Donor age, sex, ethnicity and CMV serostatus were compiled alongside the repertoire data. The study profiled the T cell repertoires of 500 to 800 subjects by immunosequencing and related them to cytomegalovirus serostatus. Among the approximately 400 genotyped donors, around 81% belonged to the genetic ancestry cluster associated with self-reported Caucasian donors. To predict cytomegalovirus infection status, the study combined high-throughput TCR immunosequencing, statistical association of individual TCRs with disease status, and machine learning. On average, about 200,000 unique TCR beta nucleotide sequences were sequenced per donor among about 400 genotyped donors of the cohort, with roughly 18% of those sequences being non-productive. Rather than drawing on any new phenotypic data, the later analysis identified candidate immune exposures from TCR beta sequences and the way those sequences occurred across donors. To decide whether each TCR beta V gene segment behaved as functional or pseudogenic, an earlier analysis of 587 of the donors relied on high-throughput TCR beta sequencing. Every repertoire in the discovery cohort had been generated on one and the same sequencing platform.

Remarks on this clone: The antigen it binds to is not known. No clone much larger than this one lies a single base away; base qualities are absent.

Here V drops 5 bases and J drops 4 bases, and the junction holds 7 bases not matched to any gene. CDR1 and CDR2, per the germline V gene, are SNHLY and FYNNEI. The CDR3 has 15 amino acids, counting the end cysteine and phenylalanine. Just the 45-base CDR3 DNA is kept, in frame starting at base 1. Findings and caveats that apply to the study as a whole: Three of the identified cytomegalovirus-associated TCR beta chains were confirmed in vitro to be specific for cytomegalovirus antigens. According to a later analysis, most CMV-associated TCR beta chains appeared to be HLA-restricted, and the HLA associations seemed to be driven largely by CMV exposure. Because counts were too low, more than 15 rarely observed V segments, including chromosome 9 orphons, were excluded from the earlier analysis of roughly 580 of the donors. CMV serostatus was the only immune exposure information available for the cohort. Because some donors lacked HLA typing at each locus, the association tests relied only on the typed subset. Assigning TCR associations to individual alleles was difficult when HLA alleles, especially DR and DQ, strongly co-occurred. At a false discovery rate of 0.05, a later analysis linked about 16,000 TCR beta sequences to specific HLA alleles. Linkage disequilibrium might explain the correlated functional status among segregating V segments, but an unknown experimental factor could not be ruled out. In a later analysis, TCR association rates were found to vary across HLA loci, with the most associated TCRs seen for DRB1 alleles and the fewest for HLA-C alleles. In a later genetic analysis, a missense DCLRE1C variant was associated with V-gene and J-gene trimming of TCR beta chains, and the association was replicated in an independent cohort. A further reported finding was that TCR beta sequences accurately predicted the HLA-A and HLA-B alleles for most subjects in the first cohort. The 87-base-pair reads could not distinguish some IMGT-functional V segments, including TRBV6-2 and TRBV6-3, so those segments were excluded. In a later analysis, several top co-occurrence clusters were reported to appear linked to parvovirus B19, influenza, CMV and Epstein-Barr virus. This cohort had only TCR beta chains sequenced, and the lack of alpha or paired-chain data limited which features could be detected. The authors suggested that the approach could potentially be extended to other disease states and immunological phenotypes. While some public TCRs were present in many individuals, most TCR sequences turned up only very rarely across donors. Roughly uniform sequencing depth across donors was assumed in presence/absence analyses, although this assumption may not hold. According to a later genetic analysis, donors in an Asian-associated ancestry cluster had fewer N-insertions in productive TCRs than the roughly 700-donor mean. The classifier was reported to diagnose cytomegalovirus status with high specificity and sensitivity in both the original and validation cohorts. Broadly in line with IMGT annotations, most TCR beta V segments showed up in productive rearrangements about 90% or about 30% of the time in an earlier analysis of approximately 600 of the donors. The study gave a list of some 150 TCR beta chains associated with cytomegalovirus. A cluster of highly shared sequence variants was judged likely to be a technical artifact of the sequencing pipeline. A later analysis found that HLA-associated TCR beta chains were more clonally expanded and had lower generation probabilities than equally common non-associated chains.

In total, 666 healthy bone marrow donors made up the cohort. All cohort members were sampled while nominally healthy, although unrecorded immune exposures were likely present. The donor tested CMV seropositive, placing the donor among the approximately 290 seropositive members of the cohort. Every donor gave a peripheral blood sample, and the peripheral blood mononuclear cells from that sample were used for TCR beta sequencing. The Qiagen DNeasy Blood Extraction Kit was used to extract genomic DNA from the blood cell samples. The library was obtained by the immunoSEQ multiplex PCR assay. A mixture of 60 forward primers for TCR Vbeta segments and 13 reverse primers for TCR Jbeta segments was used in the multiplex PCR. The CDR3 region of rearranged TCR beta genes was amplified from genomic DNA by a multiplex PCR assay. Amplified TCR beta libraries were sequenced as 87-base-pair reads on the Illumina HiSeq System. In the source study's methods: A later analysis counted approximately 84 million unique TCR beta chains across the 640 or so repertoires, and 10 million to 11 million of these chains were shared by at least two donors. Raw reads were error-corrected and collapsed into unique sequences by a nearest-neighbor algorithm in which closely related sequences were merged to remove PCR and sequencing errors. Alignment of CDR3 sequences to IMGT reference sequences was used to assign V, D and J gene segments. For a sequence to be retained, a match of at least six nucleotides was required to both a V gene segment and a J gene segment. Rearrangements were called productive when the CDR3 lacked stop codons and stayed in frame with V and J; all others were non-productive. Following IMGT convention, CDR3 was defined as the stretch from the second conserved V-encoded cysteine up to the conserved J-encoded phenylalanine. In an earlier analysis of 550 to 650 of the donors, sequences lacking an unambiguous match to a single V gene segment were excluded. In an earlier analysis of 450 to 700 of the donors, V segments were called functional above 56.7% productive rearrangements and were called segregating when the between-donor standard deviation exceeded 5%. To diagnose cytomegalovirus status from the catalog of TCR beta chain sequences, a statistical classification framework was built. V and J gene assignment, in a later analysis, came from comparing TCR nucleotide sequences with IMGT/GENE-DB human TR gene sequences. In a later analysis, CDR3 sequences and most-parsimonious VDJ recombination scenarios were assigned using the TCRdist pipeline. A later analysis defined each TCR beta chain by its CDR3 amino acid sequence plus V-gene family, and excluded reads lacking a unique V-gene family. In a later analysis, approximately 640 highly shared, low-generation-probability nucleotide sequences were removed to address suspected cross-contamination and a sequencing artifact. For each public chain, a later analysis derived a clonal expansion index from normalized ranks of inferred template counts within each repertoire. In a later analysis, generation probabilities were computed using a VDJ recombination model fitted to out-of-frame rearrangements, and the results were checked against IGoR. In a later analysis, TCR-TCR, TCR-HLA and TCR-CMV co-occurrence was scored with hypergeometric tests, and a repertoire-size bias correction was applied to TCR pairs. A later analysis estimated false discovery rates by permuting HLA or CMV assignments 20 times. In a later analysis, co-occurring TCRs were grouped with DBSCAN, and TCRdist sequence similarity was added when clustering was performed within HLA-allele-positive subsets. Repertoires with fewer than 30,000 or more than 120,000 public chains, plus five repertoires with anomalous nucleotide sharing, were excluded from co-occurrence clustering. TCRdb re-hosts the immuneACCESS table, in-frame sequences only. Its copies lack some clones; in the studies checked, an unresolved V gene accounts for under half of them, and the cause for the rest is not known. V and J calls and clone size follow that table, whereas D and trimming were derived from the DNA. The sample contains fewer than 300,000 clones, 75% to 90% of them found a single time. The ten biggest clones cover 3% to 4% of the sample.

Sequenced input: PBMCs. This sequence uses TRBV2 and TRBJ2-3; the junction holds 9 bases that match TRBD1. The clonotype originates from a man aged 35-49 years in good health and CMV-seropositive. DNA sequence: TGTGCCAGCAGTAGGGACAGGGCGGACCCAGATACGCAGTATTTT. Translation gives CASSRDRADPDTQYF.